This T cell receptor (beta chain) was recorded in a study of Ad26.COV2.S vaccination and SARS-CoV-2 variants. Whole-study results and caveats: In TCR breadth and depth analyses, total T cell responses may have been underestimated. It was vaccine recipients, not placebo recipients, who had the higher spike-specific TCR breadth. Placebo recipients and vaccine recipients were similar in non-spike TCR breadth. Vaccinees reportedly had broad spike-specific CD8+ and CD4+ T cell responses.

J was trimmed by 1 base and V by 0 bases; bases with no gene match: 10. CDR3 size: 18 residues. Per germline, CDR1 SGHVS and CDR2 FQNEAQ. Specified treatment: roughly 18 received Ad26.COV2.S at low or high dose, single or two shots; 5 received placebo; per-sample allocation not given. After the first vaccine or placebo injection, samples were drawn on day 63. In regard to this clone: Its target is not known.

Sequencing used immunoSEQ multiplex PCR; TCRdb keeps in-frame clones, though not all of them. The data hold roughly 460,000 clones, with about nine tenths observed a single time. The genes are TRBV7-8 and TRBJ2-7; 9 bases match TRBD2. The receptor's source is a person aged 18-65 years who received the Ad26.COV2.S COVID-19 vaccine or a placebo. The sequenced sample was peripheral blood, obtained in a trial of Ad26.COV2.S vaccine versus placebo. CDR3 loop: CASSLAHRGSGSSYEQYF. CDR3 nucleotides: TGTGCCAGCAGCTTAGCCCACCGGGGTAGCGGGAGTTCCTACGAGCAGTACTTC.